This TCR beta chain comes out of a study of CD8+ T cells in alopecia areata. Study-wide results and caveats: Normal skin's resident alphabeta T cells are sequenced alongside lesional scalp T cells.

Regarding this clone: Antigen specificity is unknown.

Sequencing relied on a cDNA template that was reverse transcribed from extracted RNA. This table comes from immunoSEQ multiplex PCR, and its TCRdb copy is limited to in-frame clones, with some not included. The data show just over 150,000 clones, about 53% seen once. The receptor comes from a human donor with alopecia areata. The sample was CD8+ T cells sorted from blood, taken at week 0.

The CDR3 is CASSLTDTGELFF. The DNA of the CDR3 is TGTGCCAGCAGCTTAACGGACACCGGGGAGCTGTTTTTT. The chain is built from TRBV7-7 and TRBJ2-2, with no clear D. Trimming took 2 bases from V and 3 from J, leaving 4 bases between them. Germline V gene lookup returns CDR1 SSHAT and CDR2 FNYEAQ (reference sequence). This CDR3 comprises 13 residues.